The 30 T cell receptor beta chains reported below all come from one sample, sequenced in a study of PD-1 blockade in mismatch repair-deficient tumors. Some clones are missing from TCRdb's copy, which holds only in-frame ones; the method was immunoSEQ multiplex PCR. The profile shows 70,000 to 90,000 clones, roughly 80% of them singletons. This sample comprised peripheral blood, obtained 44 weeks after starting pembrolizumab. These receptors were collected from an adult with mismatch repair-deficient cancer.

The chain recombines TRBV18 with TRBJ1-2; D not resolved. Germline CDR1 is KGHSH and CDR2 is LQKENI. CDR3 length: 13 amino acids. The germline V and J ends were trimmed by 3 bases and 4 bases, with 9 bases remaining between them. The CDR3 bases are TGTGCCAGCTCACCGGCGGGGTCCTATGGCTACACCTTC. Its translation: CASSPAGSYGYTF.

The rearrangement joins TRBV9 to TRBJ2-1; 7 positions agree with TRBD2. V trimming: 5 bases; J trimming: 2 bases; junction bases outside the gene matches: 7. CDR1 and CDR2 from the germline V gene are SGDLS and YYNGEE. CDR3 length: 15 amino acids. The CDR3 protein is CASSVPSGAYNEQFF. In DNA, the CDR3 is TGTGCCAGCAGTGTTCCCAGCGGGGCCTACAATGAGCAGTTCTTC.

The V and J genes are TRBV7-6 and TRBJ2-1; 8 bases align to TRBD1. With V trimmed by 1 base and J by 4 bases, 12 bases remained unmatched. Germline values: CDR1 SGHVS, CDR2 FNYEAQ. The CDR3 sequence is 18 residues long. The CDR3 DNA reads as TGTGCCAGCAGCTTAGTAGGGGGGCGGGACAGGAGATACAATGAGCAGTTCTTC. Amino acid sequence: CASSLVGGRDRRYNEQFF.

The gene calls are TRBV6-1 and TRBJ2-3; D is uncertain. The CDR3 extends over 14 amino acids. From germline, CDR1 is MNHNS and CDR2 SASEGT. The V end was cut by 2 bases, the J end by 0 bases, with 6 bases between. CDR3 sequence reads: CASSEMHSTDTQYF. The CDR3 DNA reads TGTGCCAGCAGTGAAATGCACAGCACAGATACGCAGTATTTT.

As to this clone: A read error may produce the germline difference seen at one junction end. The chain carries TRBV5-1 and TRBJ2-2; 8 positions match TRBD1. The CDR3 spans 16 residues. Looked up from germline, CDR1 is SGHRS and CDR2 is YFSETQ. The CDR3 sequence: CASSFPIPDRDRGAVF. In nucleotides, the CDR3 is TGCGCCAGCAGCTTCCCAATCCCGGACAGGGACCGGGGAGCTGTTTTT.

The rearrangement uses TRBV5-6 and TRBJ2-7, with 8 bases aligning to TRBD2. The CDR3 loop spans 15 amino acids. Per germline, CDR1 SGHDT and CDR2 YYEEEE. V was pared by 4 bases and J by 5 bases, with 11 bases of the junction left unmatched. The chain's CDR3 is CASSGDSGKFNEQYF. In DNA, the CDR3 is TGTGCCAGCAGCGGCGATAGCGGGAAGTTCAACGAGCAGTACTTC.

CDR3 sequence reads: CASSIEEYGPLGTEAFF. The DNA for the CDR3 is TGTGCCAGTAGTATAGAAGAGTACGGACCGCTGGGGACTGAAGCTTTCTTT. V gene TRBV19 combines with J gene TRBJ1-1; no firm D call. The V end was cut by 0 bases, the J end by 5 bases, with 19 bases between. The germline gives CDR1 LNHDA, CDR2 SQIVND (reference sequence). The CDR3 length is 17 residues.

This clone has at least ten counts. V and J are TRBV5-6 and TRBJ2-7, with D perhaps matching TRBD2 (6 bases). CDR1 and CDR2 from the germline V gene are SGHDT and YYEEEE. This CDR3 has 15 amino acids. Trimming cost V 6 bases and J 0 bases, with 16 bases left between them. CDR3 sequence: CASTFGDSSSYEQYF. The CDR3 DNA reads TGTGCCAGCACCTTCGGGGACTCGAGCTCCTACGAGCAGTACTTC. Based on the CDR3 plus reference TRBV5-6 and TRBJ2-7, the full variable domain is DAGVTQSPTHLIKTRGQQVTLRCSPKSGHDTVSWYQQALGQGPQFIFQYYEEEERQRGNFPDRFSGHQFPNYSSELNVNALLLGDSALYLCASTFGDSSSYEQYFGPGTRLTVT.

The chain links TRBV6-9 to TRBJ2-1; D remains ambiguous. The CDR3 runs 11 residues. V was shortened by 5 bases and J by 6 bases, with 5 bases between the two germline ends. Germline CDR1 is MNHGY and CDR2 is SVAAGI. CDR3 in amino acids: CASSQGNEQFF. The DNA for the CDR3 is TGTGCCAGCAGTCAAGGCAATGAGCAGTTCTTC.

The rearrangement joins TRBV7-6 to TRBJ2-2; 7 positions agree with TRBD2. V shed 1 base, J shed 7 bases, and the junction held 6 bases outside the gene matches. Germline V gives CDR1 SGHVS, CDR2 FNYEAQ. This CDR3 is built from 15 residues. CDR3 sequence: CASSLGASSGGELFF. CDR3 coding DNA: TGTGCCAGCAGCTTAGGGGCATCTAGCGGCGGGGAGCTGTTTTTT. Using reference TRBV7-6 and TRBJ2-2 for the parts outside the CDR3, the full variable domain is GAGVSQSPRYKVTKRGQDVALRCDPISGHVSLYWYRQALGQGPEFLTYFNYEAQQDKSGLPNDRFSAERPEGSISTLTIQRTEQRDSAMYRCASSLGASSGGELFFGEGSRLTVL.

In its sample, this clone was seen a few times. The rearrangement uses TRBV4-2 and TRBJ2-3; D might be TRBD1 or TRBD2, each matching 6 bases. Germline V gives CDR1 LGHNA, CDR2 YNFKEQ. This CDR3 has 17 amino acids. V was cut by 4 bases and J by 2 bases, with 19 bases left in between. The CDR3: CASSLMGGGGTTDTQYF. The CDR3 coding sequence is TGTGCCAGCAGCCTTATGGGTGGGGGCGGGACCACAGATACGCAGTATTTT.

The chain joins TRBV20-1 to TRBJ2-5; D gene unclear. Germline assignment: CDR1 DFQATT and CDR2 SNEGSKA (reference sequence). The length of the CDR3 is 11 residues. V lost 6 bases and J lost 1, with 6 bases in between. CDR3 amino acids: CSAGTQETQYF. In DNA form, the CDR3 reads TGCAGTGCGGGAACCCAAGAGACCCAGTACTTC.

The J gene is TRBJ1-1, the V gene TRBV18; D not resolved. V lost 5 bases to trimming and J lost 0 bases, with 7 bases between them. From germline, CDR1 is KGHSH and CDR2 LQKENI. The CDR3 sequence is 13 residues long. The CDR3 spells CASSALMNTEAFF. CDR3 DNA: TGTGCCAGCTCAGCCCTCATGAACACTGAAGCTTTCTTT.

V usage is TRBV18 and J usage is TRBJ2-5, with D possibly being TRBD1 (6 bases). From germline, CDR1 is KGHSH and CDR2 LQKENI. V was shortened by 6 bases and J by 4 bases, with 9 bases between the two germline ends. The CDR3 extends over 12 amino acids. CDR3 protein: CASSLRGETQYF. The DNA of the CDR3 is TGTGCCAGCTCTCTCAGGGGAGAGACCCAGTACTTC.

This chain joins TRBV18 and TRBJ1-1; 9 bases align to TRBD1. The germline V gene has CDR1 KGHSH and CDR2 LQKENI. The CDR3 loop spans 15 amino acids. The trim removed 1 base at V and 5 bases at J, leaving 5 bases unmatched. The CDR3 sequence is CASSPLQGAQTEAFF. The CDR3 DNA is TGTGCCAGCTCACCACTACAGGGGGCTCAAACTGAAGCTTTCTTT.

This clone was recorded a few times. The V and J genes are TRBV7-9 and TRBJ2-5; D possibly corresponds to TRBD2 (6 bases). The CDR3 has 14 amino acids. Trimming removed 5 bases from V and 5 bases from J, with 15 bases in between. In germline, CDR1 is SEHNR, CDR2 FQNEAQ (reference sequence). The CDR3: CASSHMTRGETQYF. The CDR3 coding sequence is TGTGCCAGCAGCCATATGACTAGAGGGGAGACCCAGTACTTC.

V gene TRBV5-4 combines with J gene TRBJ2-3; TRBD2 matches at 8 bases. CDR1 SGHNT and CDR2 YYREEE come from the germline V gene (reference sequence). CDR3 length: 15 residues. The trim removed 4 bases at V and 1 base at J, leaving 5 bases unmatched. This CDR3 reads CASSRGGERTDTQYF. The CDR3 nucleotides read TGTGCCAGCAGCCGGGGGGGAGAACGCACAGATACGCAGTATTTT.

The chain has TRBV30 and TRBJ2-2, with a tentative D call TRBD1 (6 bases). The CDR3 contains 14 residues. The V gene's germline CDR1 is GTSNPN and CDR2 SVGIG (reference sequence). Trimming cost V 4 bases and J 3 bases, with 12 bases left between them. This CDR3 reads CAWTRRQDTGELFF. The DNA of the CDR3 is TGTGCCTGGACTAGAAGACAGGACACCGGGGAGCTGTTTTTT.

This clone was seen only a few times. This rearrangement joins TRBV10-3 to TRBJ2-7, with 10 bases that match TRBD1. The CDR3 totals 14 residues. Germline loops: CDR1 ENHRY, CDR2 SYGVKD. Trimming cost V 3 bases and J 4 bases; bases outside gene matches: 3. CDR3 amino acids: CAISDGQGGYEQYF. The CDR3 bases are TGTGCCATCAGTGACGGACAGGGGGGTTACGAGCAGTACTTC.

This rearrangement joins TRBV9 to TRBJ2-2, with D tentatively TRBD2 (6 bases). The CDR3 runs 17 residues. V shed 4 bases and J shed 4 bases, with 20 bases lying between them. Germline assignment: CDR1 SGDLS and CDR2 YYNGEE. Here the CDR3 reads CASSLSAGSKGTGELFF. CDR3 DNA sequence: TGTGCCAGCAGCCTTAGCGCGGGGAGTAAGGGCACCGGGGAGCTGTTTTTT.

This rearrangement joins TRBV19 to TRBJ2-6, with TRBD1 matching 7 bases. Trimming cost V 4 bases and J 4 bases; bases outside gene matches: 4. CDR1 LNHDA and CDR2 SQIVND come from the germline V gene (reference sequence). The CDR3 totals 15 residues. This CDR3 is CASSTDRRGANVLTF. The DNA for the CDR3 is TGTGCCAGTAGTACGGACAGGAGGGGGGCCAACGTCCTGACTTTC.

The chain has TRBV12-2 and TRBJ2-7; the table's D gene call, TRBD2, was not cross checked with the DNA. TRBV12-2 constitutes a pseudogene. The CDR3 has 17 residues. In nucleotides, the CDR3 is TGTGCAAGTCGCAGGACTAGCGGGAGGATCGGGACCTACGAGCAGTACTTC. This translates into CASRRTSGRIGTYEQYF.

This chain's CDR3 is CASSELEFTGELFF. The CDR3 region has the DNA TGCGCCAGCAGTGAGTTGGAGTTCACCGGGGAGCTGTTTTTT. The V gene is TRBV10-2, the J gene TRBJ2-2, with D unclear. Germline CDR1 reads WSHSY; CDR2 reads SAAADI. The V gene lost 1 base and the J gene lost 4 bases, with 7 bases spanning the gap. The CDR3 totals 14 residues.

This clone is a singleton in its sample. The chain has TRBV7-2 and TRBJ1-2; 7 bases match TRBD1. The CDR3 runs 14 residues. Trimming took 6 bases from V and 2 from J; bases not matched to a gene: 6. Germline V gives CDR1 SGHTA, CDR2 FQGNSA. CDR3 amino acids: CASRPEQGNYGYTF. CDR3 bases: TGTGCCAGCAGGCCTGAACAGGGGAACTATGGCTACACCTTC.

The CDR3, as DNA: TGTGCCAGCAGTTTTTCAGGGGCTCCACTGGGCACTGAAGCTTTCTTT. This encodes CASSFSGAPLGTEAFF. The chain employs TRBV9 and TRBJ1-1, with a weak D call TRBD1 (6 bases). CDR3 length: 16 residues. V gave up 5 bases and J gave up 4 bases, with 21 bases separating them. Germline assignment: CDR1 SGDLS and CDR2 YYNGEE.

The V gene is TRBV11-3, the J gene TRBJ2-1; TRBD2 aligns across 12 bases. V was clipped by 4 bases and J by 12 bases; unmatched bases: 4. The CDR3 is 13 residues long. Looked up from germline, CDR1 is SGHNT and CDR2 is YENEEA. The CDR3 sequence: CASSSLAGGVQFF. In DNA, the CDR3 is TGTGCCAGCAGCTCGCTAGCGGGAGGGGTGCAGTTCTTC.

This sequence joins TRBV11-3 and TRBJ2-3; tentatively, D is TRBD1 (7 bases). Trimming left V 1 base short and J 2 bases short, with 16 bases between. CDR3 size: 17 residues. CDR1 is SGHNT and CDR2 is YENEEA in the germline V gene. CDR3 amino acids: CASSLAEGAPATDTQYF. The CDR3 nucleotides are TGTGCCAGCAGCTTAGCGGAGGGGGCCCCCGCCACAGATACGCAGTATTTT.

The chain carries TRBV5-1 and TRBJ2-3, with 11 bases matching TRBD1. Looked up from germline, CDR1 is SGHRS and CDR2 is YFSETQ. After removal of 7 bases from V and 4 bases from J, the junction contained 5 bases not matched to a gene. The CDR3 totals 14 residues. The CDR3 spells CASAGTGGADTQYF. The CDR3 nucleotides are TGCGCCAGCGCCGGGACAGGGGGGGCAGATACGCAGTATTTT.

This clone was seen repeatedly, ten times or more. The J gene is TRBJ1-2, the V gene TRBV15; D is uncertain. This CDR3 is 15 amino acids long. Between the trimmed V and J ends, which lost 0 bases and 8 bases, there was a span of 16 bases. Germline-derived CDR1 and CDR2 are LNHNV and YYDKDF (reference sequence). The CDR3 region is CATSREGWTEEGYTF. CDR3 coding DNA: TGTGCCACCAGCAGAGAAGGCTGGACCGAGGAGGGCTACACCTTC. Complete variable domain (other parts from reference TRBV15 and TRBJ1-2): DAMVIQNPRYQVTQFGKPVTLSCSQTLNHNVMYWYQQKSSQAPKLLFHYYDKDFNNEADTPDNFQSRRPNTSFCFLDIRSPGLGDTAMYLCATSREGWTEEGYTFGSGTRLTVV.

The DNA for the CDR3 is TGTGCCAGCACCTCGGGCAGGGAATTTGGCTACACCTTC. It codes for CASTSGREFGYTF. J is TRBJ1-2 and V is TRBV2; a possible D gene is TRBD1 (5 bases). This CDR3 is built from 13 residues. Germline V gene data show CDR1 as SNHLY and CDR2 as FYNNEI. V was cut by 7 bases and J by 7 bases, with 16 bases left in between.